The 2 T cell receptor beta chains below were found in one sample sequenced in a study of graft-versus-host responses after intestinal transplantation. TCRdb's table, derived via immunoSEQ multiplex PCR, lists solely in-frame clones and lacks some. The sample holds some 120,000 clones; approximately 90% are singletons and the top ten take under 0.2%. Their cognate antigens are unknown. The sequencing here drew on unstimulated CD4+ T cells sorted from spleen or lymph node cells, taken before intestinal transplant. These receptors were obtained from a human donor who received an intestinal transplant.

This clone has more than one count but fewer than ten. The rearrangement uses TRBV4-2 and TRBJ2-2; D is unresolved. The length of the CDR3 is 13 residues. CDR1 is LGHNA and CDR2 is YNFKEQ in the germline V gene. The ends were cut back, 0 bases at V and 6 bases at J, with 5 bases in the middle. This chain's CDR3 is CASSQDPAGELFF. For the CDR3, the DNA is TGTGCCAGCAGCCAAGACCCAGCCGGGGAGCTGTTTTTT.

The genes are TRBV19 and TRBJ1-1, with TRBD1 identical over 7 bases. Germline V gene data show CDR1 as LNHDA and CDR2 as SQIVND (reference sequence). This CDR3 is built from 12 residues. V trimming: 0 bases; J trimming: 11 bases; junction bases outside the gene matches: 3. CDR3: CASSIDRGVAFF. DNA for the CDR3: TGTGCCAGTAGTATAGACAGGGGGGTGGCTTTCTTT.